This is a list of T cell receptor beta chains from one sample in a study of graft-versus-host responses after intestinal transplantation. The repertoire was sequenced with immunoSEQ multiplex PCR; TCRdb's copy has only in-frame clones and lacks some. The data hold about 24,000 clones, with approximately 83% observed a single time. This material consisted of PBMCs, taken nearly 470 days after intestinal transplant. These receptors all come from a human patient who received an intestinal transplant, so some T cells may come from the graft donor. The CDR3 runs from the conserved cysteine through the conserved F or W. Fields, in order: CDR3 length, D gene, V gene, clone size, J gene, CDR3 DNA, CDR3 protein. D genes are given only for firm matches. Only some rows state a clone size, as once, few, many or a class for expanded clones.

length: 14
D: TRBD1
V: TRBV5-4
size: NA
J: TRBJ2-7
DNA: TGTGCCAGCAGCCGCCGGGACAGGGGTTACGAGCAGTACTTC
CDR3: CASSRRDRGYEQYF

length: 15
D: NA
V: TRBV11-2
size: NA
J: TRBJ2-5
DNA: TGTGCCAGCAGTCACCCCTCGGGTTACCAAGAGACCCAGTACTTC
CDR3: CASSHPSGYQETQYF

length: 14
D: TRBD1
V: TRBV6-5
size: NA
J: TRBJ1-2
DNA: TGTGCCAGCAGTTTCGGGACAGGGTCCTATGGCTACACCTTC
CDR3: CASSFGTGSYGYTF

length: 15
D: NA
V: TRBV29-1
size: NA
J: TRBJ2-5
DNA: TGCAGCGCCGGCCGAAGACGGGAACCCCAAGAGACCCAGTACTTC
CDR3: CSAGRRREPQETQYF

length: 16
D: NA
V: TRBV7-9
size: NA
J: TRBJ2-7
DNA: TGTGCCAGCAGCTCCCCTACAGGGACCCATCGCTACGAGCAGTACTTC
CDR3: CASSSPTGTHRYEQYF

length: 17
D: NA
V: TRBV5-1
size: NA
J: TRBJ2-4
DNA: TGCGCCAGCAGCTCGTACACCGGGACGACGGCCAAAAACATTCAGTACTTC
CDR3: CASSSYTGTTAKNIQYF

length: 13
D: TRBD1
V: TRBV9
size: NA
J: TRBJ1-1
DNA: TGTGCCAGCAGCCCTGGACAGGGGACTGAAGCTTTCTTT
CDR3: CASSPGQGTEAFF

length: 15
D: TRBD2
V: TRBV28
size: NA
J: TRBJ2-3
DNA: TGTGCCAGCAGTTTCTTAGGACTAGCGATAGATACGCAGTATTTT
CDR3: CASSFLGLAIDTQYF

length: 15
D: NA
V: TRBV27
size: NA
J: TRBJ1-1
DNA: TGTGCCAGCAGTTTATTGAGTCCCGCGAACACTGAAGCCTTCTTT
CDR3: CASSLLSPANTEAFF

length: 15
D: TRBD1
V: TRBV5-1
size: NA
J: TRBJ2-7
DNA: TGCGCCAGCAGCCCCGACAGGGGGCAACCCTACGAGCAGTACTTC
CDR3: CASSPDRGQPYEQYF

length: 12
D: NA
V: TRBV28
size: once
J: TRBJ1-2
DNA: TGTGCCAGCAGCCCGGACAGCTATGGCTACACCTTC
CDR3: CASSPDSYGYTF

length: 16
D: NA
V: TRBV7-4
size: NA
J: TRBJ2-7
DNA: TGTGCCAGCCGTCCGAGGAGTGCGCCGGGCGCCTACGAGCAGTACTTC
CDR3: CASRPRSAPGAYEQYF

length: 15
D: NA
V: TRBV10-3
size: NA
J: TRBJ2-2
DNA: TGTGCCATCAGTCCCAACAAGGATAACACCGGGGAGCTGTTTTTT
CDR3: CAISPNKDNTGELFF

length: 14
D: TRBD1
V: TRBV4-1
size: once
J: TRBJ2-2
DNA: TGCGCCAGCAGGTTCACAGGGGGAACCGGGGAGCTGTTTTTT
CDR3: CASRFTGGTGELFF

length: 13
D: NA
V: TRBV6-5
size: NA
J: TRBJ2-2
DNA: TGTGCCAGCAGTTACTACAGCGTCGGGGAGCTGTTTTTT
CDR3: CASSYYSVGELFF

length: 14
D: TRBD1
V: TRBV28
size: NA
J: TRBJ1-2
DNA: TGTGCCAGCAGTTCCAAGCCGACAGGGTATGGCTACACCTTC
CDR3: CASSSKPTGYGYTF

length: 15
D: TRBD1
V: TRBV23-1
size: NA
J: TRBJ2-7
DNA: TGCGCCAGCAGATCCGGGACAGGGAGCTCCTACGAGCAGTACTTC
CDR3: CASRSGTGSSYEQYF

length: 14
D: TRBD2
V: TRBV7-9
size: NA
J: TRBJ2-7
DNA: TGTGCCAGCAGCTTTGGGACTAGCGCCTACGAGCAGTACTTC
CDR3: CASSFGTSAYEQYF

length: 14
D: NA
V: TRBV6-1
size: NA
J: TRBJ2-7
DNA: TGTGCCAGCAGTGAAGGGACTACGCCGTACGAGCAGTACTTC
CDR3: CASSEGTTPYEQYF

length: 12
D: NA
V: TRBV6-5
size: NA
J: TRBJ2-3
DNA: TGTGCCAGCAGTCCAGGGACAGATACGCAGTATTTT
CDR3: CASSPGTDTQYF

length: 18
D: TRBD2
V: TRBV10-1
size: NA
J: TRBJ2-5
DNA: TGCGCCAGTCCTTTTTCTCTACCTAAGACTAGCTTGAATGAGACCCAGTACTTC
CDR3: CASPFSLPKTSLNETQYF

length: 13
D: TRBD2
V: TRBV29-1
size: NA
J: TRBJ2-7
DNA: TGCAGCGTGGTACTAGCGGGAGTGATTCAGCAGTACTTC
CDR3: CSVVLAGVIQQYF

length: 15
D: TRBD2
V: TRBV5-1
size: once
J: TRBJ2-7
DNA: TGCGCCAGCAGCCACGGACTAGCGGGAGAGTACGAGCAGTACTTC
CDR3: CASSHGLAGEYEQYF

length: 17
D: NA
V: TRBV7-9
size: NA
J: TRBJ1-3
DNA: TGTGCCAGCAGCTTTCCCTGGCGCATGAGCTCTGGAAACACCATATATTTT
CDR3: CASSFPWRMSSGNTIYF

length: 13
D: NA
V: TRBV11-3
size: NA
J: TRBJ2-4
DNA: TGTGCCAGCAGCGCAGGGGTCCAAAACATTCAGTACTTC
CDR3: CASSAGVQNIQYF

length: 15
D: TRBD2
V: TRBV10-3
size: NA
J: TRBJ2-3
DNA: TGTGCCATCAGTGGGGGACTAGCCGGCACAGATACGCAGTATTTT
CDR3: CAISGGLAGTDTQYF

length: 13
D: NA
V: TRBV6-5
size: NA
J: TRBJ1-2
DNA: TGTGCCAGCAGTTTGCCAGGCAGCTATGGCTACACCTTC
CDR3: CASSLPGSYGYTF

length: 13
D: NA
V: TRBV15
size: NA
J: TRBJ1-5
DNA: TGTGCCACCAGCCGACTTAGGGGGGAGCCCCAGCATTTT
CDR3: CATSRLRGEPQHF

length: 15
D: NA
V: TRBV7-8
size: NA
J: TRBJ2-1
DNA: TGTGCCAGCAGCCCACGGGGACACACCTACAATGAGCAGTTCTTC
CDR3: CASSPRGHTYNEQFF

length: 16
D: TRBD2
V: TRBV10-1
size: NA
J: TRBJ2-1
DNA: TGCGCCAGCAGTGGGGTAGCGGGGGTTTCCTACAATGAGCAGTTCTTC
CDR3: CASSGVAGVSYNEQFF

length: 15
D: NA
V: TRBV5-6
size: NA
J: TRBJ1-1
DNA: TGTGCCAGCAGCTCACTGGGTCTAAAGAACACTGAAGCTTTCTTT
CDR3: CASSSLGLKNTEAFF

length: 13
D: NA
V: TRBV6-5
size: NA
J: TRBJ1-1
DNA: TGTGCCAGCAGTCGGGACCGCTCCACTGAAGCTTTCTTT
CDR3: CASSRDRSTEAFF

length: 18
D: TRBD2
V: TRBV5-1
size: once
J: TRBJ2-5
DNA: TGCGCCAGCAGCCCCCCGGGACTAGCGGGAGGAGGTAGAGAGACCCAGTACTTC
CDR3: CASSPPGLAGGGRETQYF

length: 13
D: NA
V: TRBV30
size: NA
J: TRBJ2-7
DNA: TGTGCCTGGAGTTTACAGGGGGAGGGCGAGCAGTACTTC
CDR3: CAWSLQGEGEQYF

length: 15
D: NA
V: TRBV6-5
size: NA
J: TRBJ2-2
DNA: TGTGCCAGCAGTCCACGGGGGCAAGTGACCGGGGAGCTGTTTTTT
CDR3: CASSPRGQVTGELFF

length: 16
D: NA
V: TRBV11-2
size: NA
J: TRBJ2-3
DNA: TGTGCCAGCACCCTCAGGGGGGTACTCAGCACAGATACGCAGTATTTT
CDR3: CASTLRGVLSTDTQYF

length: 16
D: TRBD2
V: TRBV28
size: NA
J: TRBJ2-3
DNA: TGTGCCAGCAGTTTCTCACTAGCGGGATACACAGATACGCAGTATTTT
CDR3: CASSFSLAGYTDTQYF

length: 15
D: NA
V: TRBV4-1
size: few
J: TRBJ2-7
DNA: TGCGCCAGCAGCTTGGGGACGGGGCCGTCCTACGAGCAGTACTTC
CDR3: CASSLGTGPSYEQYF

length: 12
D: NA
V: TRBV19
size: NA
J: TRBJ2-7
DNA: TGTGCCAGTAGTACGTACGGGTACGAGCAGTACTTC
CDR3: CASSTYGYEQYF

length: 15
D: NA
V: TRBV14
size: NA
J: TRBJ2-3
DNA: TGTGCCAGCAGCCAAGACTGGCGGGCGGGAGATACGCAGTATTTT
CDR3: CASSQDWRAGDTQYF

length: 15
D: TRBD1
V: TRBV9
size: NA
J: TRBJ1-1
DNA: TGTGCCAGCAGCCCTAGACAGGGGATAGGCACTGAAGCTTTCTTT
CDR3: CASSPRQGIGTEAFF

length: 15
D: NA
V: TRBV19
size: NA
J: TRBJ1-1
DNA: TGTGCCAGTAGTATTTCGGTGACAGCGAACACTGAAGCTTTCTTT
CDR3: CASSISVTANTEAFF

length: 12
D: NA
V: TRBV5-1
size: NA
J: TRBJ2-7
DNA: TGCGCCAGCAGTAACCCGGGCTACGAGCAGTACTTC
CDR3: CASSNPGYEQYF

length: 15
D: NA
V: TRBV7-9
size: NA
J: TRBJ1-6
DNA: TGTGCCAGCAGTTTGGGGAGCTCCTATAATTCACCCCTCCACTTT
CDR3: CASSLGSSYNSPLHF

length: 15
D: NA
V: TRBV6-1
size: NA
J: TRBJ2-2
DNA: TGTGCCAGCACCCTTACCCTGACGAACACCGGGGAGCTGTTTTTT
CDR3: CASTLTLTNTGELFF

length: 18
D: TRBD2
V: TRBV4-2
size: NA
J: TRBJ2-5
DNA: TGTGCCAGCAGCCAGGGCGTGAGGAAGCGGGAGGCACAAGAGACCCAGTACTTC
CDR3: CASSQGVRKREAQETQYF

length: 12
D: NA
V: TRBV28
size: NA
J: TRBJ2-5
DNA: TGTGCCAGCAGTTCCCCGGGGGAGACCCAGTACTTC
CDR3: CASSSPGETQYF

length: 11
D: NA
V: TRBV28
size: NA
J: TRBJ2-3
DNA: TGTGCCAGCAGTTTAGGGGATACGCAGTATTTT
CDR3: CASSLGDTQYF

length: 14
D: TRBD1
V: TRBV18
size: NA
J: TRBJ2-7
DNA: TGTGCCAGCTCACTTTCGGGACAGGGCAGGGAGCAGTACTTC
CDR3: CASSLSGQGREQYF

length: 16
D: TRBD2
V: TRBV7-9
size: NA
J: TRBJ2-5
DNA: TGTGCCAGCAGTTCGGGTGGGGGAGGGCCTCGAGAGACCCAGTACTTC
CDR3: CASSSGGGGPRETQYF

length: 14
D: TRBD1
V: TRBV5-1
size: NA
J: TRBJ2-3
DNA: TGCGCCAGCAGCTCCGGACAGGGGGAAGATACGCAGTATTTT
CDR3: CASSSGQGEDTQYF

length: 17
D: TRBD2
V: TRBV23-1
size: NA
J: TRBJ2-1
DNA: TGCGCCAGCAGTCAAATGGCAGCGGGATGTACCTACAATGAGCAGTTCTTC
CDR3: CASSQMAAGCTYNEQFF